This T cell receptor (beta chain) is drawn from a study of a mutant IDH1 vaccine in newly diagnosed glioma. Comments on this clone: Its specificity is not known.

Time point here: week 47, end of study. Topical imiquimod was applied with each vaccine dose, which held 300 ug of mutant IDH1 20-mer peptide. Donors had new IDH1-mutant astrocytomas of WHO grade 3 or 4 (ATRX-lost). Study observations and caveats: A vaccine-induced immune response developed in more than 85% of the patients.

Sequencing was performed with immunoSEQ multiplex PCR; in TCRdb, only in-frame clones are kept and a portion is missing. The sample carries about 60,000 clones, roughly four fifths recorded once. This CDR3 comprises 14 residues. Trimming cost V 2 bases and J 3 bases, with 8 bases left between them. CDR1 is KGHSH, CDR2 LQKENI, per germline. The sequenced sample was PBMCs, obtained from a glioma patient whose treatment included an IDH1 peptide vaccine. The TCR was taken from a woman between 45 and 60 years old with glioma. The chain links TRBV18 to TRBJ1-5; D is possibly TRBD1 (5 bases). The CDR3, as DNA: TGTGCCAGCTCACCAAACAGGTCCAATCAGCCCCAGCATTTT. Translating it yields CASSPNRSNQPQHF.